The source of this T cell receptor beta chain is a study of T-cell memory formation after mild COVID-19 (dated by TCRdb to the early 2020s). Background on the whole study: TCR sequence clusters from the two donors were found to be largely donor specific. In a couple of donors, T-cell clones that expanded and contracted after mild COVID-19 were tracked by sequencing TCRalpha and TCRbeta repertoires over time. The cohort comprised two young, previously healthy adult volunteers, one female and one male.

CDR1 and CDR2 are read off the germline V gene as SGHTA and FQGNSA. The CDR3 measures 13 amino acids from cysteine to phenylalanine. CDR3 DNA only is kept here, 39 bases in frame from base 1. Ficoll-Paque density gradient centrifugation was used to isolate PBMCs. Concerning this clonotype: Its antigen is still unknown. At one end, the junction sequence differs from germline, possibly due to a read error.

TCRdb shows the sequencer as Illumina NovaSeq 6000. Using 5'RACE with constant-segment primers, TCRalpha and TCRbeta cDNA libraries were constructed, with sample barcodes and unique molecular identifiers added in the process. Trizol reagent was used to extract RNA from every sample. The libraries were amplified in two PCR steps, and the second step added a second sample barcode and Illumina TruSeq adapters. The libraries were sequenced on an Illumina NovaSeq using 2 x 150 bp paired-end reads. Per the original workflow: With migec v1.2.7, reads were demultiplexed and then collapsed into UMI-guided consensus sequences. Using mixcr v2.1.11, UMI consensuses were aligned to TRA and TRB V and J templates and then assembled into clonotypes. A clonotype was counted as expanded or contracted only when both edgeR and NoisET called the clonotype significant, with the noise models trained on biological replicates. edgeR calls used a false discovery rate-adjusted p below 0.01 and a log2 fold-change threshold of 1. As an exploratory analysis of dynamics, PCA with hierarchical clustering was applied to max-normalized trajectories of the 1000 most abundant clonotypes. The CD4 or CD8 phenotype of responding clones was assigned using the separately sequenced CD4+ and CD8+ repertoires. TCRdb itself trimmed the public reads at Q25 with fastp, ran MiXCR and retained productive beta chains. CDR3 protein duplicates are merged, each entry listing the most common genes and DNA. The V and J calls and clone size are TCRdb's, not the authors'. The sample has tens of thousands of distinct CDR3 sequences on record, approximately 12% of them singletons. The top ten constitute over 20% of the sample.

The investigation overall reported the following: Clones that contracted from day 15 to 85 showed balanced CD4/CD8 phenotypes, whereas a second wave of clones that expanded from day 15 to 37 leaned towards CD4+. Contracting CD4+ clones were located mainly in the CM and EM memory subsets, whereas CD8+ clones were found to be enriched in EMRA. Some responding clones were detected in pre-infection memory, which suggested that pre-existing cross-reactive memory T cells had joined the SARS-CoV-2 response. Only a couple of mild cases were covered in the study, and larger cohorts including severe cases with pre-infection samples were considered necessary. SARS-CoV-2 specificity of the second-wave clones peaking on day 37 was not confirmed.

The sequence is built from TRBV7-2 and TRBJ2-2, with TRBD2 matching 10 junction bases. Sequencing was performed on PBMCs or a T cell subset sorted from them (not recorded which). The TCR comes from a man younger than 35 who had mild COVID-19 (a few samples of this study predate the infection). The sample titles of this study are shuffled in the database, so cell type and time point are left out; the donor was told from shared clones. The sequence in DNA is TGTGCCAGCAGCACTGATAGCGGGGGGCAGAACGTTTTT. Its coded protein is CASSTDSGGQNVF.